A single sample gave rise to the 21 T cell receptor beta chains below, sequenced in a study of blood T cell repertoires in COVID-19. TCRdb's table, derived via immunoSEQ multiplex PCR, lists solely in-frame clones and lacks some. The sample contains 500,000 or so clones, around 90% of which appear only once. Sequenced: PBMCs or T cells enriched from blood (not recorded which). Receptors originate from a woman aged 18 to 35 who had recovered from COVID-19.

The chain is built from TRBV5-4 and TRBJ2-1; 9 positions agree with TRBD2. This CDR3 spans 18 amino acids. The trim removed 4 bases at V and 0 bases at J, leaving 11 bases unmatched. The germline CDR1 and CDR2 sequences are SGHNT and YYREEE (reference sequence). The CDR3 sequence: CASSQGLAQLSSYNEQFF. In nucleotides, the CDR3 is TGTGCCAGCAGCCAGGGACTAGCTCAACTAAGCTCCTACAATGAGCAGTTCTTC.

This clone came up a few times. V is TRBV30 and J is TRBJ2-1; 7 bases align to TRBD1. Germline CDR1 and CDR2: GTSNPN and SVGIG (reference sequence). After removal of 0 bases from V and 2 bases from J, the junction contained 7 bases not matched to a gene. The CDR3 totals 16 residues. The CDR3 here is CAWSVQQGQPYNEQFF. For the CDR3, the DNA is TGTGCCTGGAGTGTACAACAGGGACAGCCCTACAATGAGCAGTTCTTC.

This clone showed up just once. The chain couples TRBV30 to TRBJ2-7; maybe TRBD2 (7 bases). Deletions cut 2 bases from V and 7 bases from J, with 21 bases between. Per germline, CDR1 GTSNPN and CDR2 SVGIG (reference sequence). The CDR3 runs 15 residues. CDR3 region: CAWSPRRGATQEQYF. The CDR3, as DNA: TGTGCCTGGAGTCCCCGACGGGGGGCCACGCAGGAGCAGTACTTC.

J is TRBJ1-5 and V is TRBV30; possible D gene TRBD1, 6 bases. V lost 0 bases and J lost 4, with 10 bases in between. The germline V gene has CDR1 GTSNPN and CDR2 SVGIG (reference sequence). This CDR3 contains 14 residues. CDR3 bases: TGTGCCTGGAGTGTGGGGACACCGAATCAGCCCCAGCATTTT. This encodes CAWSVGTPNQPQHF. Full variable domain (outside the CDR3, taken from reference TRBV30 and TRBJ1-5): SQTIHQWPATLVQPVGSPLSLECTVEGTSNPNLYWYRQAAGRGLQLLFYSVGIGQISSEVPQNLSASRPQDRQFILSSKKLLLSDSGFYLCAWSVGTPNQPQHFGDGTRLSIL.

The chain has TRBV28 and TRBJ1-1; the match to TRBD1 covers 7 bases. Trimming took 5 bases from V and 0 from J; bases not matched to a gene: 3. CDR1 is MDHEN and CDR2 is SYDVKM in the germline V gene. The CDR3 is 14 amino acids. CDR3 nucleotides: TGTGCCAGCAGTCCAGGGGGGATGAACACTGAAGCTTTCTTT. Translated: CASSPGGMNTEAFF.

The rearrangement joins TRBV24-1 to TRBJ2-1; tentative D call: TRBD2 (6 bases). Trimming shortened V by 4 bases and J by 7 bases, and 10 bases separated the two germline ends. The CDR3 runs 13 residues. Germline CDR1 reads KGHDR; CDR2 reads SFDVKD. The CDR3 bases are TGTGCCACCAGTGACGGCGCGGGAAATGAGCAGTTCTTC. This sequence encodes CATSDGAGNEQFF.

This clone was observed a single time. The chain joins TRBV30 to TRBJ2-1; tentatively, D is TRBD1 (7 bases). The CDR3 has 13 amino acids. Germline lookup yields CDR1 GTSNPN and CDR2 SVGIG (reference sequence). V shed 3 bases and J shed 8 bases, with 14 bases lying between them. The CDR3 sequence: CAWRLQGEDEQFF. The CDR3, as DNA: TGTGCCTGGAGGCTCCAGGGGGAGGATGAGCAGTTCTTC.

This chain uses TRBV6-5 with TRBJ2-3, with 8 bases fitting TRBD2. The CDR3 runs 15 residues. Germline V gene lookup returns CDR1 MNHEY and CDR2 SVGAGI. J gave up 4 bases and V 2 bases, and 5 bases lay outside the gene matches. The CDR3 region has the DNA TGTGCCAGCAGTTACACCGGGGGGGATTCAGATACGCAGTATTTT. Its translation is CASSYTGGDSDTQYF.

The chain combines TRBV5-5 with TRBJ2-2; tentatively, D is TRBD2 (5 bases). The CDR3 has 19 amino acids. Germline assignment: CDR1 SGHKS and CDR2 YYEKEE (reference sequence). V was clipped by 4 bases and J by 2 bases, with 24 bases between them. The CDR3 spells CASSATVGGDAGNTGELFF. CDR3 nucleotide sequence: TGTGCCAGCAGCGCTACAGTTGGTGGTGACGCGGGCAACACCGGGGAGCTGTTTTTT.

In regard to this clone: The CDR3 carries no conserved terminal phenylalanine or tryptophan, so it likely arises from a read error. The limits of the CDR3 on the DNA are not certain, so only TCRdb's listed CDR3 is given. The chain uses TRBV21-1 and TRBJ1-6; the table's D call of TRBD1 was not tested on the DNA. TRBV21-1 is termed a pseudogene. The length of the CDR3 is 19 amino acids, counting both ends. The CDR3 here is CASSPPGRRGTGRDKKPRG.

V is TRBV6-2 or TRBV6-3 and J is TRBJ1-2, with D maybe TRBD1 (5 bases). CDR1 MNHEY and CDR2 SVGEGT come from the germline V gene. V was trimmed by 0 bases and J by 0 bases, leaving 11 bases between them. This CDR3 contains 16 residues. This CDR3 is CASSYSPGKTNYGYTF. The CDR3 DNA follows: TGTGCCAGCAGTTACTCCCCAGGGAAGACTAACTATGGCTACACCTTC.

The chain uses TRBV27 and TRBJ2-3, with a weak D call TRBD1 (6 bases). V was clipped by 6 bases and J by 0 bases, with 13 bases between them. The CDR3 has 15 amino acids. Germline CDR1 reads MNHEY; CDR2 reads SMNVEV (reference sequence). For the CDR3, the DNA is TGTGCCAGCAGGAGACCAGGGGATAGCACAGATACGCAGTATTTT. This translates into CASRRPGDSTDTQYF.

Points on this clone: This same CDR3 is encoded by further DNA sequences in the sample. This chain links TRBV12-3 or TRBV12-4 with TRBJ1-2, with D hard to call. The CDR3 is 12 residues long. V shed 7 bases and J shed 5 bases, with 11 bases lying between them. The CDR3 DNA sequence: TGTGCCAGCAAGACGGGTCGATATGGCTACACCTTC. It encodes CASKTGRYGYTF.

This sequence joins TRBV5-5 and TRBJ1-1; the D is unclear. CDR1 and CDR2 from the germline V gene are SGHKS and YYEKEE (reference sequence). V was pared by 2 bases and J by 0 bases, with 11 bases between. The length of the CDR3 is 15 residues. The CDR3 DNA follows: TGTGCCAGCAGCTTAAATCCCAGAATGAACACTGAAGCTTTCTTT. Translation: CASSLNPRMNTEAFF. Based on the CDR3 plus reference TRBV5-5 and TRBJ1-1, the full variable domain is DAGVTQSPTHLIKTRGQQVTLRCSPISGHKSVSWYQQVLGQGPQFIFQYYEKEERGRGNFPDRFSARQFPNYSSELNVNALLLGDSALYLCASSLNPRMNTEAFFGQGTRLTVV.

The V gene is TRBV19, the J gene TRBJ1-2, with D possibly TRBD1 on 5 matching bases. This CDR3 has 14 amino acids. Trimming left V 7 bases short and J 2 bases short, with 14 bases between. Germline V gives CDR1 LNHDA, CDR2 SQIVND (reference sequence). CDR3 loop: CASTAGDQNYGYTF. The CDR3, as DNA: TGTGCCAGTACAGCGGGGGACCAAAACTATGGCTACACCTTC.

This clone came up once. This chain connects TRBV7-3 to TRBJ2-5; a possible D gene is TRBD1 (10 bases). V was pared by 5 bases and J by 3 bases, with 22 bases between. CDR1 SGHTA and CDR2 FQGTGA come from the germline V gene. The length of the CDR3 is 17 residues. CDR3 sequence: CASSRQGASGAEETQYF. The CDR3 DNA follows: TGTGCCAGCAGCCGACAGGGGGCTAGCGGGGCGGAAGAGACCCAGTACTTC.

V is TRBV19 and J is TRBJ1-5; the D is unclear. The CDR3 consists of 14 residues. Trimming pared 3 bases from V and 7 bases from J, leaving 13 bases between. Germline V CDR1 and CDR2: LNHDA, SQIVND (reference sequence). The CDR3 coding sequence is TGTGCCAGTAGTATTTCGGGTTTTCAACAGCCCCAGCATTTT. The encoded protein is CASSISGFQQPQHF.

The chain joins TRBV7-8 to TRBJ1-3; D ambiguous. V gave up 4 bases and J gave up 0 bases, with 13 bases separating them. The CDR3 totals 16 residues. Germline assignment: CDR1 SGHVS and CDR2 FQNEAQ. CDR3 sequence reads: CASSSRRSGSGNTIYF. For the CDR3, the DNA is TGTGCCAGCAGCTCGCGTCGTAGCGGCTCTGGAAACACCATATATTTT.

The CDR3 bases are TGTGCCAGCGGAAGGTTGGGACTAGCGGGGTTAGGAGATACGCAGTATTTT. Translated: CASGRLGLAGLGDTQYF. The chain employs TRBV13 and TRBJ2-3, with TRBD2 identical over 13 bases. Per germline, CDR1 PRHDT and CDR2 FYEKMQ (reference sequence). The CDR3 spans 17 residues. V was pared by 8 bases and J by 5 bases, with 13 bases of the junction left unmatched.

This chain links TRBV4-1 with TRBJ2-5; 12 nucleotides line up with TRBD1. This CDR3 contains 20 residues. Germline trimming cut 1 base from V and 2 bases from J; bases unmatched to any gene: 14. Germline lookup yields CDR1 MGHRA and CDR2 YSYEKL. The CDR3 protein is CASSQVTPGQGALYQETQYF. The CDR3 coding sequence is TGCGCCAGCAGCCAAGTAACACCGGGACAGGGGGCTTTGTATCAAGAGACCCAGTACTTC.

The CDR3 region is CASSPYLVGKKTNEKLFF. CDR3 in DNA: TGTGCCAGCAGCCCCTACCTTGTCGGGAAAAAGACTAATGAAAAACTGTTTTTT. The gene calls are TRBV28 and TRBJ1-4; D not certain. The V and J ends lost 6 bases and 2 bases respectively, with 22 bases between them. This CDR3 region has 18 residues. Per the germline V gene, CDR1 is MDHEN and CDR2 is SYDVKM. The whole variable domain, filled in from reference TRBV28 and TRBJ1-4, reads DVKVTQSSRYLVKRTGEKVFLECVQDMDHENMFWYRQDPGLGLRLIYFSYDVKMKEKGDIPEGYSVSREKKERFSLILESASTNQTSMYLCASSPYLVGKKTNEKLFFGSGTQLSVL.